What follows are 25 T cell receptor beta chains derived from one specimen sequenced in a study of cytomegalovirus exposure and HLA in healthy donors. Libraries were prepared by immunoSEQ multiplex PCR; TCRdb keeps only in-frame clonotypes and omits some of them. Altogether some 110,000 clones are present, around 90% being singletons, with the ten largest covering more than 1.5%. The sequencing input was PBMCs. The receptors derive from a woman aged 18-29 years in good health and CMV-seropositive.

V and J are TRBV7-9 and TRBJ1-2, with 7 bases fitting TRBD1. Per germline, CDR1 SEHNR and CDR2 FQNEAQ (reference sequence). V dropped 1 base and J dropped 3; count of bases not matched to a gene: 5. The CDR3 has 15 residues. This chain's CDR3 is CASSLGTGFDYGYTF. The CDR3, as DNA: TGTGCCAGCAGCTTAGGGACAGGTTTCGACTATGGCTACACCTTC.

The chain joins TRBV18 to TRBJ1-1; D ambiguous. Trimming removed 3 bases from V and 4 bases from J, with 12 bases in between. This CDR3 is 14 amino acids long. The V gene's germline CDR1 is KGHSH and CDR2 LQKENI. The CDR3 here is CASSPRRGFTEAFF. The CDR3, as DNA: TGTGCCAGCTCACCCCGCCGGGGTTTCACTGAAGCTTTCTTT.

The chain recombines TRBV9 with TRBJ2-5; 8 positions match TRBD1. J was trimmed by 4 bases and V by 3 bases; bases with no gene match: 8. The CDR3 spans 15 residues. The germline CDR1 and CDR2 sequences are SGDLS and YYNGEE. CDR3 DNA sequence: TGTGCCAGCAGCGGCCGGGACAGGAGGGGAGAGACCCAGTACTTC. It encodes CASSGRDRRGETQYF. Based on the CDR3 plus reference TRBV9 and TRBJ2-5, the full variable domain is DSGVTQTPKHLITATGQRVTLRCSPRSGDLSVYWYQQSLDQGLQFLIQYYNGEERAKGNILERFSAQQFPDLHSELNLSSLELGDSALYFCASSGRDRRGETQYFGPGTRLLVL.

The chain couples TRBV5-4 to TRBJ1-1; the match to TRBD1 covers 8 bases. This CDR3 comprises 16 residues. Germline V gene sequence: CDR1 SGHNT, CDR2 YYREEE (reference sequence). Trimming cost V 6 bases and J 5 bases; bases outside gene matches: 15. The CDR3 bases are TGTGCCAGCATCCTGAGTCCTCAGGGGGCCGGGACTGAAGCTTTCTTT. It translates to CASILSPQGAGTEAFF.

V usage is TRBV5-1 and J usage is TRBJ2-1; D uncertain. The CDR3 totals 13 residues. The V gene's germline CDR1 is SGHRS and CDR2 YFSETQ. Deletions cut 0 bases from V and 8 bases from J, with 9 bases between. The CDR3 protein is CASSLAVSDEQFF. CDR3 DNA: TGCGCCAGCAGCTTGGCGGTCAGCGATGAGCAGTTCTTC.

V gene TRBV5-6 combines with J gene TRBJ1-3, with D unclear. In germline, CDR1 is SGHDT, CDR2 YYEEEE. This CDR3 comprises 15 residues. V was cut by 5 bases and J by 0 bases, with 12 bases left in between. The CDR3 DNA follows: TGTGCCAGCAGTTTAGCCCGGAGCTCTGGAAACACCATATATTTT. It specifies CASSLARSSGNTIYF.

V is TRBV7-2 and J is TRBJ1-1; D is possibly TRBD1 (5 bases). The CDR3 has 14 residues. With 5 bases removed from V and 3 bases from J, the gap between germline ends came to 13 bases. Germline lookup yields CDR1 SGHTA and CDR2 FQGNSA. This CDR3 reads CASSNGPGDTEAFF. CDR3 sequence (DNA): TGTGCCAGCAGCAACGGGCCGGGGGACACTGAAGCTTTCTTT.

This chain uses TRBV4-1 with TRBJ2-7, with TRBD1 matching over 8 bases. Germline V gene data show CDR1 as MGHRA and CDR2 as YSYEKL. V trimming: 6 bases; J trimming: 4 bases; junction bases outside the gene matches: 8. This CDR3 has 14 residues. The CDR3 DNA reads TGCGCCAGCAGTAGCGGACAGGGCTCGTACGAGCAGTACTTC. Residues: CASSSGQGSYEQYF.

The rearrangement links TRBV7-9 to TRBJ2-5; D uncertain. V was cut by 3 bases and J by 9 bases, with 11 bases left in between. CDR1 is SEHNR, CDR2 FQNEAQ, per germline (reference sequence). This CDR3 contains 12 residues. The CDR3 region is CASSLGVFAQYF. The CDR3 DNA sequence: TGTGCCAGCAGCTTGGGCGTTTTTGCCCAGTACTTC.

The chain recombines TRBV27 with TRBJ1-1; 8 bases line up with TRBD1. Trimming removed 5 bases from V and 10 bases from J; junction bases left unmatched: 6. In germline, CDR1 is MNHEY, CDR2 SMNVEV (reference sequence). The CDR3 has 12 amino acids. CDR3 loop: CASSARTGRAFF. For the CDR3, the DNA is TGTGCCAGCAGTGCCCGGACAGGGCGAGCTTTCTTT.

J is TRBJ2-7 and V is TRBV28; the match to TRBD2 covers 14 bases. Germline CDR1 and CDR2: MDHEN and SYDVKM. Losses at the gene ends were 5 bases for V and 3 bases for J; bases not matched to a gene: 9. The CDR3 runs 17 residues. The CDR3 nucleotides are TGTGCCAGCAGTACACAAGGGACTAGCGGGGGACACTACGAGCAGTACTTC. This sequence encodes CASSTQGTSGGHYEQYF.

V and J are TRBV19 and TRBJ1-5; possible D gene TRBD1, 5 bases. The germline V and J ends were trimmed by 4 bases and 4 bases, with 14 bases remaining between them. CDR3 length equals 15 residues. Germline CDR1 LNHDA, CDR2 SQIVND (reference sequence). CDR3 coding DNA: TGTGCCAGTAGTAGGACGGGGGGACGGAATCAGCCCCAGCATTTT. Residues: CASSRTGGRNQPQHF.

This clone was observed a single time. CDR3 sequence reads: CASSTPSGGGAKNIQYF. The CDR3 nucleotides are TGTGCCAGTAGTACCCCTAGCGGGGGCGGGGCCAAAAACATTCAGTACTTC. V and J are TRBV19 and TRBJ2-4; TRBD2 matches at 10 bases. V shed 4 bases, J shed 1 base, and the junction held 7 bases outside the gene matches. In germline, CDR1 is LNHDA, CDR2 SQIVND (reference sequence). This CDR3 is built from 17 residues.

This chain connects TRBV28 to TRBJ2-3; 11 bases line up with TRBD1. Per the germline V gene, CDR1 is MDHEN and CDR2 is SYDVKM. This CDR3 is 16 amino acids long. After removal of 8 bases from V and 4 bases from J, the junction contained 11 bases not matched to a gene. CDR3: CASLSDRGQAADTQYF. In nucleotides, the CDR3 is TGTGCCAGCCTATCGGACAGGGGGCAGGCGGCAGATACGCAGTATTTT.

This sequence joins TRBV7-8 and TRBJ1-5; D may be TRBD1 (6 bases). CDR1 SGHVS and CDR2 FQNEAQ come from the germline V gene. The CDR3 contains 15 residues. V dropped 1 base and J dropped 4 bases, with 11 bases sitting between them. The CDR3 coding sequence is TGTGCCAGCAGCTTAGATCGACAGGCGAATCAGCCCCAGCATTTT. Its protein is CASSLDRQANQPQHF.

The chain combines TRBV9 with TRBJ1-1; D is unresolved. Germline CDR1 and CDR2: SGDLS and YYNGEE. The CDR3 has 13 amino acids. Trimming removed 0 bases at V and 2 bases at J, with 5 bases between. CDR3 residues: CASSVVLNTEAFF. As DNA, the CDR3 is TGTGCCAGCAGCGTAGTACTTAACACTGAAGCTTTCTTT.

The rearrangement joins TRBV5-4 to TRBJ1-4; 12 bases fit TRBD1. The junction had 7 bases not matched to a gene; V was cut back by 5 bases and J by 8 bases. Germline V CDR1 and CDR2: SGHNT, YYREEE (reference sequence). This CDR3 has 15 amino acids. The chain's CDR3 is CASSMLGQGAEKLFF. CDR3 DNA sequence: TGTGCCAGCAGTATGCTGGGACAGGGGGCGGAAAAACTGTTTTTT.

V and J are TRBV9 and TRBJ1-1; no firm D call. The germline V gene has CDR1 SGDLS and CDR2 YYNGEE. The CDR3 has 13 residues. V shed 2 bases and J shed 4 bases, with 9 bases lying between them. The CDR3 DNA is TGTGCCAGCAGCGTGAGCCCGAGCACTGAAGCTTTCTTT. This encodes CASSVSPSTEAFF.

The J gene is TRBJ1-5, the V gene TRBV19; D call uncertain. Between the trimmed V and J ends, which lost 2 bases and 4 bases, there was a span of 9 bases. Germline lookup yields CDR1 LNHDA and CDR2 SQIVND (reference sequence). CDR3 length: 14 residues. CDR3 protein: CASSISRGNQPQHF. The CDR3 DNA follows: TGTGCCAGTAGTATAAGTCGAGGGAATCAGCCCCAGCATTTT. Full variable domain (remainder filled in from reference TRBV19 and TRBJ1-5): DGGITQSPKYLFRKEGQNVTLSCEQNLNHDAMYWYRQDPGQGLRLIYYSQIVNDFQKGDIAEGYSVSREKKESFPLTVTSAQKNPTAFYLCASSISRGNQPQHFGDGTRLSIL.

This sequence joins TRBV5-5 and TRBJ1-2, with a weak D call TRBD1 (5 bases). Per the germline V gene, CDR1 is SGHKS and CDR2 is YYEKEE (reference sequence). The CDR3 length is 14 residues. Deletions cut 0 bases from V and 2 bases from J, with 8 bases between. CDR3 region: CASSLEGLNYGYTF. In DNA, the CDR3 is TGTGCCAGCAGCTTGGAGGGACTAAACTATGGCTACACCTTC.

This chain uses TRBV5-1 with TRBJ2-2; TRBD1 might be the D (6 bases). The CDR3 covers 15 residues. Per germline, CDR1 SGHRS and CDR2 YFSETQ. The V end was cut by 5 bases, the J end by 1 base, with 12 bases between. This chain's CDR3 is CASSHIQGNTGELFF. CDR3 nucleotide sequence: TGCGCCAGCAGTCATATACAGGGGAACACCGGGGAGCTGTTTTTT.

The gene calls are TRBV4-1 and TRBJ1-5, with a possible D match to TRBD1 (5 bases). CDR1 and CDR2 (germline): MGHRA, YSYEKL. The V end was cut by 0 bases, the J end by 5 bases, with 8 bases between. The CDR3 totals 14 residues. CDR3 in DNA: TGCGCCAGCAGCCAAGAAAGGGGCTATCAGCCCCAGCATTTT. Residues: CASSQERGYQPQHF.

The CDR3 sequence is CASSQVDRQAEAFF. The CDR3 nucleotides read TGCGCCAGCAGCCAAGTTGACAGACAGGCTGAAGCTTTCTTT. V gene TRBV4-1 combines with J gene TRBJ1-1; a weak D match, TRBD1 (6 bases). V lost 1 base and J lost 6, with 12 bases in between. The CDR3 totals 14 residues. Per the germline V gene, CDR1 is MGHRA and CDR2 is YSYEKL.

The chain is built from TRBV28 and TRBJ1-2, with a tentative D call TRBD1 (6 bases). The CDR3 extends over 16 amino acids. Germline V gene sequence: CDR1 MDHEN, CDR2 SYDVKM. V gave up 1 base and J gave up 1 base, with 13 bases separating them. Here the CDR3 reads CASSLSGSGVNYGYTF. The CDR3 nucleotides read TGTGCCAGCAGTTTATCAGGATCAGGGGTTAACTATGGCTACACCTTC.

This rearrangement joins TRBV15 to TRBJ2-5; 7 nucleotides agree with TRBD1. In germline, CDR1 is LNHNV, CDR2 YYDKDF (reference sequence). The CDR3 has 13 residues. Trimming took 6 bases from V and 4 from J; bases not matched to a gene: 5. CDR3 DNA: TGTGCCACCAGTAGACAGGGTACAGAGACCCAGTACTTC. This gives the protein CATSRQGTETQYF.